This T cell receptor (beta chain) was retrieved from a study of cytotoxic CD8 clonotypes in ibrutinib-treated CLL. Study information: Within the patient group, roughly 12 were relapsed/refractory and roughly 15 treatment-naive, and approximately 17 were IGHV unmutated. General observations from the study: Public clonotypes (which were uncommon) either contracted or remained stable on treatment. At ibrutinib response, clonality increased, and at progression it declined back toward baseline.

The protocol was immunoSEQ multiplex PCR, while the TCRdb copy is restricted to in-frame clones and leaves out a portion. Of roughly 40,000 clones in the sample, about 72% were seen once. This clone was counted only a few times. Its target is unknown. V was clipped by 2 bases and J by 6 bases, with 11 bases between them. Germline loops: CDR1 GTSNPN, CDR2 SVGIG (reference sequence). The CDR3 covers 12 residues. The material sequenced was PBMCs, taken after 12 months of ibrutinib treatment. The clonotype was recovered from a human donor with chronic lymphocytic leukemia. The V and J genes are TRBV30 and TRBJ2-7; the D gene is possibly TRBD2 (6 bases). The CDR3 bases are TGTGCCTGGAGTATGTCAGCGGGCGAGCAGTACTTC. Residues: CAWSMSAGEQYF. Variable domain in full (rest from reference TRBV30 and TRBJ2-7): SQTIHQWPATLVQPVGSPLSLECTVEGTSNPNLYWYRQAAGRGLQLLFYSVGIGQISSEVPQNLSASRPQDRQFILSSKKLLLSDSGFYLCAWSMSAGEQYFGPGTRLTVT.